This TCR beta chain comes out of a study of blood T cells in healthy people across ages. Study-wide context: Through template switching, about one barcoded beta molecule was captured per two T cells, as measured in model experiments. The study, taken as a whole, reports: Long-lived donors carried more naive CD4+ cells and greater diversity than aged donors. Unsorted PBMCs blocked a conclusive comparison of naive and antigen-experienced cells.

Per germline, CDR1 LGHDT and CDR2 YNNKEL (reference sequence). This CDR3 region has 14 residues. After removal of 4 bases from V and 7 bases from J, the junction contained 9 bases not matched to a gene. Only a few counts were recorded for this clonotype. Its specificity is not known. Combining a sample-barcoded 5' primer with a J-beta primer mix, a second PCR ran for roughly 7 to 11 cycles. Researchers report that each sample yielded at least 3 million CDR3-containing paired-end reads. TCRdb recomputed calls from the 5' RACE reads with MiXCR, one row per CDR3 protein. The profile covers fewer than 800,000 distinct CDR3 sequences, with around 48% appearing a single time and approximately 32% taken by the ten largest.

This TCR was sampled from a woman aged 60-75 years in good health. This chain uses TRBV3-1 with TRBJ1-2; TRBD1 agrees at 7 bases. The sequencing input was blood. The CDR3 sequence: CASSPLGRGFGYTF. CDR3 DNA: TGTGCCAGCAGCCCCCTGGGCAGGGGGTTTGGCTACACCTTC.